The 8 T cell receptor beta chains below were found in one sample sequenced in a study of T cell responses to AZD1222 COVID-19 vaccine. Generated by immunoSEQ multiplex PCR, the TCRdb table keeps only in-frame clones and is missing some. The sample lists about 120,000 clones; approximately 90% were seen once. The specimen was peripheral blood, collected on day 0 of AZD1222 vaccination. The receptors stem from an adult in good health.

In DNA form, the CDR3 reads TGTGCCAGCAGTTCCCGGGACAGGGGAAATCAGCCCCAGCATTTT. It codes for CASSSRDRGNQPQHF. The chain has TRBV6-6 and TRBJ1-5, with 10 bases aligning to TRBD1. The CDR3 extends over 15 amino acids. Trimming cost V 4 bases and J 4 bases; bases outside gene matches: 4. In germline, CDR1 is MNHNY, CDR2 SVGAGI (reference sequence).

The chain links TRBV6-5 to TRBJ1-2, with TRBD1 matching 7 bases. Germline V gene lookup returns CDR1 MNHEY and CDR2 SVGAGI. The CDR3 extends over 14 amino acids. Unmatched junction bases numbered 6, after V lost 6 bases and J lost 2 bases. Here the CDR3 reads CASRNPGQNYGYTF. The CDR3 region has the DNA TGTGCCAGCAGGAACCCGGGACAGAACTATGGCTACACCTTC.

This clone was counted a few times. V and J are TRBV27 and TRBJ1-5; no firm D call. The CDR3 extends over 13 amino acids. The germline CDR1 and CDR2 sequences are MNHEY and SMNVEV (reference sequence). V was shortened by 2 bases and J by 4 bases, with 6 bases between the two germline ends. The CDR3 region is CASSLLVNQPQHF. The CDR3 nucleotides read TGTGCCAGCAGTTTACTTGTTAATCAGCCCCAGCATTTT.

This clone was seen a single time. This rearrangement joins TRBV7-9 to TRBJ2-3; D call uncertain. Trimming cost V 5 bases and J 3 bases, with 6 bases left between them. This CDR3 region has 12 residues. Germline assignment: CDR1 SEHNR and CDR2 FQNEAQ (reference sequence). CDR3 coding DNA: TGTGCCAGCAGCCCTCAAACAGATACGCAGTATTTT. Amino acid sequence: CASSPQTDTQYF.

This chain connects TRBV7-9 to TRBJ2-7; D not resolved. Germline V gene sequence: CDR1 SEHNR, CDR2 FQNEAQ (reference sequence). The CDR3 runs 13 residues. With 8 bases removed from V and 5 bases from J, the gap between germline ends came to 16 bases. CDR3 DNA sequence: TGTGCCAGCTCATCAGGATCTAGGGACGAGCAGTACTTC. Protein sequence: CASSSGSRDEQYF.

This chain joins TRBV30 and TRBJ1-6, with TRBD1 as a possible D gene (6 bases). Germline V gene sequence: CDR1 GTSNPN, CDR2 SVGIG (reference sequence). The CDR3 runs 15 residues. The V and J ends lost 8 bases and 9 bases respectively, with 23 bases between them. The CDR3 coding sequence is TGTGCCATGGAAGGGGGGGCAGGCGGTAGTTCACCCCTCCACTTT. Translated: CAMEGGAGGSSPLHF.

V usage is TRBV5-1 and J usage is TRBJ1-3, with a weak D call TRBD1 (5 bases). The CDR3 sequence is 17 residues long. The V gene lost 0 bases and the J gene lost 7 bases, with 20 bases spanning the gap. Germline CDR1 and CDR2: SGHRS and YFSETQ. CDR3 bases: TGCGCCAGCAGCTTGGAGCGGCAGGGCTCAGCCAGCAACACCATATATTTT. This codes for CASSLERQGSASNTIYF.

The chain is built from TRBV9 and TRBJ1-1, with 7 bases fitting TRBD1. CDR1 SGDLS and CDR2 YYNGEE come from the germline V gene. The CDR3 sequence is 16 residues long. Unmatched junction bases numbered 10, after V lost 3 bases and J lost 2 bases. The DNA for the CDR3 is TGTGCCAGCAGCGAGGACGACAGGGTCCGTAACACTGAAGCTTTCTTT. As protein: CASSEDDRVRNTEAFF.